This T cell receptor (beta chain) was profiled in a study of PD-1 blockade in mismatch repair-deficient tumors. Background on the study: Patients had about 13 mismatch repair-deficient cancer types and were previously treated and progressing. General study results and limits: After pembrolizumab, tumor-resident clones rose rapidly, then generally contracted before radiologic responses.

Germline assignment: CDR1 MNHEY and CDR2 SMNVEV (reference sequence). This CDR3 spans 15 amino acids. The V end lost 5 bases, the J end lost 8 bases, and 21 bases lay between the germline ends. A note on this clone: Its matching antigen is unknown.

TCRdb's table, derived via immunoSEQ multiplex PCR, lists solely in-frame clones and lacks some. Among 100,000 to 150,000 clones, 85% to 90% were seen once, and the ten largest hold roughly 14%. All patients were mismatch repair deficient, assessed by either PCR or immunohistochemistry. The TCR originated in an adult with mismatch repair-deficient cancer. This sample comprised peripheral blood, obtained 44 weeks after starting pembrolizumab. This sequence joins TRBV27 and TRBJ1-2; perhaps TRBD1 as D (5 bases). The CDR3 loop is CASSEQDGPLRGYTF. CDR3 DNA sequence: TGTGCCAGCAGTGAACAGGACGGCCCCCTGAGGGGCTACACCTTC.